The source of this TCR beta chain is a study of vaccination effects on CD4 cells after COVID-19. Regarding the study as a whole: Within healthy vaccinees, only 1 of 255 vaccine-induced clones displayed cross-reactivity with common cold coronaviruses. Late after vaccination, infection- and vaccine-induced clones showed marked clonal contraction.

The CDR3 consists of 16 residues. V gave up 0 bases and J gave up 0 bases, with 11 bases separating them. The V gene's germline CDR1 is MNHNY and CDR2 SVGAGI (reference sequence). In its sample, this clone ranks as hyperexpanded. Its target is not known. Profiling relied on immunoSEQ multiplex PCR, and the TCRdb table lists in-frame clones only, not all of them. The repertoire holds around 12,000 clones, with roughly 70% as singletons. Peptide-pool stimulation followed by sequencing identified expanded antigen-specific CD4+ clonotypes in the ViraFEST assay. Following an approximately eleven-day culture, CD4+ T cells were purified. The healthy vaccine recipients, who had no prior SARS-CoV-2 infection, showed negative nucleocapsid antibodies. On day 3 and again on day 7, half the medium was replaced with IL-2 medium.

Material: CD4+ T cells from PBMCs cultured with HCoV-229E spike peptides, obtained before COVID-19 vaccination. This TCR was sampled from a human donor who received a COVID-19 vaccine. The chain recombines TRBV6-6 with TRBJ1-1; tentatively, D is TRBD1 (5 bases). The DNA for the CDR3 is TGTGCCAGCAGTTACTCGAGTCCAGGGATGAACACTGAAGCTTTCTTT. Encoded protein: CASSYSSPGMNTEAFF.